Only a few counts were recorded for the clone carrying this T cell receptor (beta chain). Antigen unknown. Semi-nested PCR with Nested Universal Primer A followed constant-region reverse priming of full-length variable regions. TCRdb reprocessed the 5' RACE reads via MiXCR and lists one record per CDR3 protein. The sample lists approximately 60,000 distinct CDR3 sequences, 26% occurring once. Deletions cut 5 bases from V and 1 base from J, with 13 bases between. The CDR3 contains 14 residues. The germline V gene has CDR1 SGHRS and CDR2 YFSETQ. The study, taken as a whole, reports: Tumor Tregs overlapped most with tumor, then blood, naive CD4+ cells. Tumor memory CD4+ T cell TCR gene usage clustered with blood and lymph node memory CD4+ cells and lymph node naive CD4+ cells. The larger cohort examined one V-J beta rearrangement, not whole repertoires.

Treg sorting used a CD4+CD25+CD127-/low gate. The TCR originated in a female donor with breast cancer. The sequenced material came from tumor-infiltrating Tregs sorted from the breast tumor. The chain carries TRBV5-1 and TRBJ2-7, with D perhaps matching TRBD2 (6 bases). This CDR3 reads CASRGREISYEQYF. As DNA, the CDR3 is TGCGCCAGCAGAGGACGGGAGATATCCTACGAGCAGTACTTC.